The entry below describes one TCR beta chain. The antigen remains unidentified. Noted time point: 2015-2016 season, 7 days after influenza vaccination. No donor had influenza vaccine in the prior 6 months; all lived in the community. Assay used: immunoSEQ multiplex PCR; TCRdb lists only in-frame clones, some missing. The sample includes more than 2,000 clones, roughly 80% of them seen just once. The germline gives CDR1 ENHRY, CDR2 SYGVKD. The V segment lost 6 bases and the J segment 1 base; nucleotides outside the gene matches: 3. This CDR3 has 14 amino acids. This entry is derived from a study of follicular helper T cells after annual influenza vaccination. Study-wide points: ICOS+CD38+ cTfh clonality tracked population frequency, and its change tracked circulating plasmablast change.

V usage is TRBV10-3 and J usage is TRBJ1-1; TRBD1 agrees at 9 bases. The sequence came from an adult who received the influenza vaccine. Material: CXCR5+ CD38- circulating T follicular helper cells from blood, obtained 7 days after influenza vaccination. As for subset: circulating Tfh, non-naive CD4+CXCR5+PD-1+ (ICOS+CD38+ or ICOS-CD38-). DNA for the CDR3: TGTGCCATCAGGGGGACAGGGAGGAACACTGAAGCTTTCTTT. This codes for CAIRGTGRNTEAFF.